Presented here are 11 T cell receptor beta chains from one specimen sequenced in a study of blood T cell repertoires in COVID-19. Method: immunoSEQ multiplex PCR; TCRdb's copy keeps in-frame clones and lacks some. The profile covers 50,000 to 65,000 clones, with around 93% appearing a single time and around 4.3% taken by the ten largest. Sequencing was performed on peripheral blood. The receptors were gathered from a man aged 45-60 years with active COVID-19.

V is TRBV12-3 or TRBV12-4 and J is TRBJ1-5; 9 bases match TRBD1. The CDR3 totals 13 residues. V lost 9 bases to trimming and J lost 6 bases; unmatched junction nucleotides: 6. The CDR3 loop reads CASTGGAGQPQHF. CDR3 nucleotide sequence: TGTGCCAGTACAGGGGGCGCGGGTCAGCCCCAGCATTTT.

The CDR3 region has the DNA TGTGCCAGCAGTCCCGGACAGGGCTTCTGGGAGGAAAAACTGTTTTTT. Its protein is CASSPGQGFWEEKLFF. V usage is TRBV28 and J usage is TRBJ1-4, with 8 positions matching TRBD1. The CDR3 length is 16 residues. V shed 5 bases, J shed 8 bases, and the junction held 13 bases outside the gene matches. The germline gives CDR1 MDHEN, CDR2 SYDVKM.

The chain is built from TRBV10-3 and TRBJ2-7, with 8 bases matching TRBD1. V was pared by 11 bases and J by 4 bases, with 19 bases of the junction left unmatched. The CDR3 extends over 16 amino acids. Germline V gene data show CDR1 as ENHRY and CDR2 as SYGVKD. DNA of the CDR3: TGTGCCTTTTCTGAACAGGGGGACTCGGTTGTGTACGAGCAGTACTTC. Its translation is CAFSEQGDSVVYEQYF.

This clone was seen only once. V usage is TRBV29-1 and J usage is TRBJ1-1, with a weak D call TRBD1 (5 bases). The V gene's germline CDR1 is SQVTM and CDR2 ANQGSEA. The CDR3 contains 14 residues. V was trimmed by 2 bases and J by 0 bases, leaving 10 bases between them. The CDR3 DNA sequence: TGCAGCGTTGAAAATCAGGGAATGAACACTGAAGCTTTCTTT. Translation gives CSVENQGMNTEAFF. Filled out from reference TRBV29-1 and TRBJ1-1, the complete variable domain reads SAVISQKPSRDICQRGTSLTIQCQVDSQVTMMFWYRQQPGQSLTLIATANQGSEATYESGFVIDKFPISRPNLTFSTLTVSNMSPEDSSIYLCSVENQGMNTEAFFGQGTRLTVV.

This chain joins TRBV5-1 and TRBJ1-2, with TRBD1 as a possible D gene (6 bases). CDR1 is SGHRS, CDR2 YFSETQ, per germline. The V end was cut by 3 bases, the J end by 3 bases, with 12 bases between. This CDR3 has 14 residues. CDR3 sequence reads: CASSSRGGDYGYTF. CDR3 nucleotide sequence: TGCGCCAGCAGCTCCCGGGGGGGCGACTATGGCTACACCTTC.

This clone was seen only once. The chain carries TRBV28 and TRBJ1-3; D possibly corresponds to TRBD1 (5 bases). The CDR3 has 15 residues. Trimming stripped 2 bases from V and 2 bases from J, with 10 bases between. Germline V CDR1 and CDR2: MDHEN, SYDVKM. CDR3 coding DNA: TGTGCCAGCAGTTTACAGGGTTCCACTGGAAACACCATATATTTT. Translating gives CASSLQGSTGNTIYF.

V is TRBV19 and J is TRBJ2-1; 7 nucleotides align to TRBD2. After removal of 3 bases from V and 6 bases from J, the junction contained 8 bases not matched to a gene. This CDR3 contains 15 residues. Germline V gene data show CDR1 as LNHDA and CDR2 as SQIVND (reference sequence). In nucleotides, the CDR3 is TGTGCCAGTAGTATGTGGTTGGGCGGGAGCAATGAGCAGTTCTTC. Residues: CASSMWLGGSNEQFF.

The rearrangement uses TRBV19 and TRBJ1-2; 7 nucleotides align to TRBD1. CDR1 is LNHDA, CDR2 SQIVND, per germline (reference sequence). The CDR3 consists of 14 residues. J gave up 4 bases and V 6 bases, and 8 bases lay outside the gene matches. DNA for the CDR3: TGTGCCAGTAGCGACAGGGAAATCGGCTATGGCTACACCTTC. This encodes CASSDREIGYGYTF.

The chain combines TRBV9 with TRBJ2-5, with 7 positions matching TRBD1. Germline V gene lookup returns CDR1 SGDLS and CDR2 YYNGEE. V was clipped by 8 bases and J by 0 bases; unmatched bases: 16. The CDR3 is 17 residues long. CDR3 residues: CARRGTVPHIDQETQYF. As DNA, the CDR3 is TGTGCCAGGAGGGGGACAGTTCCTCATATTGACCAAGAGACCCAGTACTTC.

The chain employs TRBV5-4 and TRBJ2-5; maybe TRBD2 (6 bases). Germline-derived CDR1 and CDR2 are SGHNT and YYREEE (reference sequence). V lost 0 bases and J 3 bases, leaving 9 bases between the germline ends. The CDR3 is made up of 14 amino acids. CDR3 nucleotide sequence: TGTGCCAGCAGCTTGGACCCGGGAGAAGAGACCCAGTACTTC. Encoded protein: CASSLDPGEETQYF.

V usage is TRBV7-2 and J usage is TRBJ2-3; maybe TRBD2 (6 bases). Germline lookup yields CDR1 SGHTA and CDR2 FQGNSA. The CDR3 is made up of 12 amino acids. V lost 7 bases and J 3 bases, leaving 8 bases between the germline ends. CDR3: CASNGGTDTQYF. As DNA, the CDR3 is TGTGCCAGCAACGGGGGAACAGATACGCAGTATTTT.